This T cell receptor beta chain emerged from a study of shared clonotypes between healthy human individuals. Study findings and constraints: Owing to a small donor count, the genetic and exposure-history diversity represented was limited. The sharing of around 5% of naive CD4 clonotypes was seen across a few donors. Generation probability values for non-shared clonotypes were lower than those for clonotypes shared by all four donors.

Germline lookup yields CDR1 SNHLY and CDR2 FYNNEI. The CDR3 extends over 14 amino acids. Deep level was the assay's run setting. Some clones are missing from TCRdb's copy, which holds only in-frame ones; the method was immunoSEQ multiplex PCR. The data show 2 million to 3 million clones, approximately 93% seen once. Worth noting for this clone: Antigen unknown.

The sample was naive CD4+ T cells from PBMCs. The subset was: CD45RA+ positively selected. This clonotype was sampled from a man between 18 and 29 years old in good health. Some clones in this sample may be carry-over from other donors' samples. The chain is built from TRBV2 and TRBJ2-5; 10 bases are shared with TRBD1. The end of the DNA is better explained by TRBJ2-7, so the J call may be wrong. This chain's CDR3 is CASSPGQGAYEQYF. CDR3 sequence (DNA): TGTGCCAGCTCCCCCGGACAGGGGGCCTACGAGCAGTACTTC.